Listed below are T cell receptor beta chains from one sample, sequenced in a study of neurological immune-mediated disorders. TCRdb re-analysed the 5' RACE reads in MiXCR, keeping a single row per CDR3 protein. The table has 45,000 or so distinct CDR3 sequences, 3% to 3.5% seen once. Sequencing used PBMCs. These receptors were obtained from a woman aged 45-60 years with multiple sclerosis. The CDR3 runs from the conserved cysteine through the conserved F or W. A D gene is named only where the DNA matches it firmly.

TRBJ1-1	TRBD1	TRBV20-1	CSALPGTGGTEAFF
TRBJ2-7	-	TRBV20-1	CSAREGTAKYEQYF
TRBJ2-1	-	TRBV5-1	CASSLRTLINEQFF
TRBJ1-2	-	TRBV6-5	CASSTGTTYGYTF
TRBJ2-2	-	TRBV12-3/TRBV12-4	CASSLGGGSGELFF
TRBJ1-1	-	TRBV6-6	CASSYSGLTEAFF
TRBJ1-6	-	TRBV3-1	CASSQTGGGDSPLHF
TRBJ2-1	TRBD2	TRBV5-1	CASSSKFGTSGSYNEQFF
TRBJ2-1	-	TRBV11-1	CASSFGGVSSYNEQFF
TRBJ1-4	-	TRBV9	CASSPRVTGKLRGNEKLFF
TRBJ1-4	TRBD1	TRBV20-1	CSAGDRANEKLFF
TRBJ2-1	-	TRBV20-1	CSARVLAGGVSGQFF
TRBJ1-2	-	TRBV20-1	CSARGGDYGYTF
TRBJ2-7	TRBD1	TRBV9	CASSPLTGGPYEQYF
TRBJ1-5	TRBD1	TRBV12-3/TRBV12-4	CASSLGLRRGTGNQPQHF
TRBJ1-6	TRBD1	TRBV20-1	CSARASTGNSPLHF
TRBJ2-1	-	TRBV28	CASSGSLHNEQFF
TRBJ2-7	TRBD1	TRBV7-9	CASSPMDRTYEQYF
TRBJ2-3	TRBD2	TRBV2	CASRLGTSANTDTQYF
TRBJ2-1	-	TRBV15	CATSSQGRPFNEQFF
TRBJ1-2	-	TRBV4-1	CASSQARDDGYTF
TRBJ2-5	-	TRBV18	CASSPIRDKETQYF
TRBJ1-1	TRBD1	TRBV5-1	CASSSGQPRTEAFF
TRBJ2-5	TRBD2	TRBV7-7	CASSLTSGGETQYF
TRBJ2-2	TRBD1	TRBV28	CASSFLSGGNTGELFF
TRBJ1-5	TRBD1	TRBV12-3/TRBV12-4	CASTRTGPGVWPQHF
TRBJ2-1	-	TRBV20-1	CSARVGSSYNEQFF
TRBJ1-6	-	TRBV7-2	CASSLAGGLGGDSPLHF
TRBJ2-1	-	TRBV4-2	CASSRELQDEQFF
TRBJ1-2	TRBD1	TRBV28	CASSPPGTGYGYTF
TRBJ1-1	TRBD1	TRBV6-5	CASSYRDRGRGAFF
TRBJ1-6	-	TRBV10-3	CAISETQGDNSPLHF
TRBJ2-7	-	TRBV28	CASSLLGSTYEQYF
TRBJ2-1	-	TRBV20-1	CSPLLGNEQFF
TRBJ2-3	-	TRBV20-1	CSARDQATDTQYF
TRBJ1-1	-	TRBV7-9	CASSLDGRGKAFF
TRBJ1-6	-	TRBV29-1	CSVRPEGDNSPLHF
TRBJ1-3	-	TRBV7-9	CASSLKGFSGNTIYF
TRBJ2-7	TRBD1	TRBV20-1	CRVGQGAYEQYF
TRBJ2-5	-	TRBV5-5	CASSLISPETQYF
TRBJ2-1	-	TRBV20-1	CSARRVAADNEQFF
TRBJ2-5	-	TRBV7-2	CASSLEGTGLQYF
TRBJ2-7	-	TRBV18	CASSPVGGYEQYF
TRBJ2-7	-	TRBV12-3/TRBV12-4	CASSAAYEQYF
TRBJ2-6	-	TRBV4-1	CASSQLPGSGAKVLTF
TRBJ1-4	-	TRBV5-1	CASSLEWSDEKLFF
TRBJ2-5	TRBD1	TRBV5-1	CASSPLGTGYQETQYF
TRBJ2-1	-	TRBV24-1	CATSDPSILVGAGNEQFF
TRBJ2-7	-	TRBV12-3/TRBV12-4	CASSLLGSYEQYF
TRBJ1-1	TRBD1	TRBV11-2	CASSLRQGAEAFF
TRBJ2-3	-	TRBV5-1	CATKARQSTDTQYF
TRBJ2-1	TRBD2	TRBV12-3/TRBV12-4	CASTRLGGRYNEQFF
TRBJ1-1	-	TRBV27	CASSPLGADTEAFF
TRBJ1-1	TRBD1	TRBV18	CASSPGGNTEAFF